This T cell receptor (beta chain) derives from a study of T cell repertoires in cytomegalovirus infection (dated by TCRdb to between 2017 and 2020). Study-wide context: Alongside well-studied HLA-B-restricted epitopes, the peptide stimulations were aimed at recently identified HLA-C-restricted CMV epitopes, whose presentation resists viral immunomodulation. Donor HLA type was relevant to the analysis, as public TCR beta signatures indicated carriage of CMV infection together with the matching HLA type.

According to the germline V gene, CDR1 reads SGHTA and CDR2 reads FQGNSA. There are 13 amino acids in the CDR3, from cysteine to phenylalanine inclusive. Kept here is only the CDR3 DNA, which spans 39 bases and is read in frame from base 1. V was cut back by 3 bases and J by 5 bases, leaving a gap of 10 bases between them. These reads were obtained on an Illumina HiSeq 1500. Clones were called with MiXCR by TCRdb after fastp trimmed the public reads at Q25, and only in-frame beta chains were retained. Every distinct CDR3 protein forms one entry, paired with its most common genes and DNA. Recorded for this sample are some 590,000 distinct CDR3 sequences; around 40% of them occurred a single time. The ten largest clones take up more than 40% of the sample. Paper-wide results and their limitations: Cumulative frequency of public TCR beta family members discriminated carriers of CMV infection plus the relevant HLA type in this cohort and an independent roughly 330-donor cohort. In the ex vivo response, HLA-C-restricted CMV-specific TCR beta clonotypes were dominant, and in two of eight donors the single most frequent clonotype came from this HLA-C-restricted group.

On this clonotype itself: What this receptor recognizes is not known. No qualities accompany the bases; no much larger clone lies one base away.

The treatment or condition label here, explained by the study, means: in vitro stimulation with specific CMV peptide epitopes to enrich CMV-specific T cells. The V and J segments used are TRBV7-2 and TRBJ2-5; the D gene cannot be named for sure. The sample here was cultured PBMCs, taken from culture after CMV antigen stimulation. The sequence was collected from a human donor in good health (CMV status not recorded). Some clones in this sample may be carry-over from other donors' samples. The CDR3 reads as follows: CASSLGTGETQYF. The nucleotides are TGTGCCAGCAGCTTGGGAACCGGGGAGACCCAGTACTTC.